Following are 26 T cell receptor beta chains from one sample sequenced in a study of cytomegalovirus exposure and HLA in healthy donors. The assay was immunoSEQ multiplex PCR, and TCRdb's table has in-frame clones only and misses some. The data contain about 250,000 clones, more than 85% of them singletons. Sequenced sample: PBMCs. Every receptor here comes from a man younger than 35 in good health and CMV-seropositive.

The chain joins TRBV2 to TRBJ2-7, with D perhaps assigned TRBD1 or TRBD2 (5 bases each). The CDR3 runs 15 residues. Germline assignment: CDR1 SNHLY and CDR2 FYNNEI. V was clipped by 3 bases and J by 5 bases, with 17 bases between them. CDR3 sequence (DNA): TGTGCCAGCAGTGAGGCCCCTCGGGGCGATAACGAGCAGTACTTC. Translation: CASSEAPRGDNEQYF.

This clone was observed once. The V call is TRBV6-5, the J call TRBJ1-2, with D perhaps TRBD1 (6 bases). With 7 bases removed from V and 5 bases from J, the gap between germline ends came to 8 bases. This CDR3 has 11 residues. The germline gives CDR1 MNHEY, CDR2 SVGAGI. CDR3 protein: CASTQGYGYTF. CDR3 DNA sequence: TGTGCCAGCACCCAGGGGTATGGCTACACCTTC.

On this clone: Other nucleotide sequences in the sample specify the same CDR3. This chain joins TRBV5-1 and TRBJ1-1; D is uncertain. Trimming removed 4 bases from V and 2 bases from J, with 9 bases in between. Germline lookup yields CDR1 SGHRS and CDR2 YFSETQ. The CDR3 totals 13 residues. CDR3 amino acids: CASSPELNTEAFF. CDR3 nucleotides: TGCGCCAGCAGCCCGGAATTAAACACTGAAGCTTTCTTT. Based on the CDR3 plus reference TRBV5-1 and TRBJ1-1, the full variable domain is KAGVTQTPRYLIKTRGQQVTLSCSPISGHRSVSWYQQTPGQGLQFLFEYFSETQRNKGNFPGRFSGRQFSNSRSEMNVSTLELGDSALYLCASSPELNTEAFFGQGTRLTVV.

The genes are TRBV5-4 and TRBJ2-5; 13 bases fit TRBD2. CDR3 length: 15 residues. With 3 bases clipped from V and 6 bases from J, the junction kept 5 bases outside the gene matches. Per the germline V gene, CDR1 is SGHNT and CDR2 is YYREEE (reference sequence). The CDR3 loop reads CASSSGTSGIKTQYF. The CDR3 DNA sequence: TGTGCCAGCAGCTCCGGGACTAGCGGGATCAAGACCCAGTACTTC.

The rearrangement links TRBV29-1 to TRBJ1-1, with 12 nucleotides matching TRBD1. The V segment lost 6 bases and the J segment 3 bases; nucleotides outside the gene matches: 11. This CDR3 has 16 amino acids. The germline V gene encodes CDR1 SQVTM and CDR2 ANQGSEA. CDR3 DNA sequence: TGCAGCGTACCGGGACAGGGGGCAATTTTGGACACTGAAGCTTTCTTT. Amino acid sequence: CSVPGQGAILDTEAFF.

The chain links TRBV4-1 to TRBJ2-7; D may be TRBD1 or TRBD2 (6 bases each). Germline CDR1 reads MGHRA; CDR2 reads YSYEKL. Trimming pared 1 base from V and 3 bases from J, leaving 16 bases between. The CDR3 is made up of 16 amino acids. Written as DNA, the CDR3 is TGCGCCAGCAGCCAAGGCGGCGGGACACCAGGCTACGAGCAGTACTTC. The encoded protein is CASSQGGGTPGYEQYF.

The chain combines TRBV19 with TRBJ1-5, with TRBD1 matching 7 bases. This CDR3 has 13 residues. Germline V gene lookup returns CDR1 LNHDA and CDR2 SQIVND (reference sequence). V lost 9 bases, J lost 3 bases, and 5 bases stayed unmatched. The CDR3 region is CASGTENNQPQHF. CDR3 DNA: TGTGCCAGCGGGACAGAAAACAATCAGCCCCAGCATTTT. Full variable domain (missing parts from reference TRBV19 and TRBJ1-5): DGGITQSPKYLFRKEGQNVTLSCEQNLNHDAMYWYRQDPGQGLRLIYYSQIVNDFQKGDIAEGYSVSREKKESFPLTVTSAQKNPTAFYLCASGTENNQPQHFGDGTRLSIL.

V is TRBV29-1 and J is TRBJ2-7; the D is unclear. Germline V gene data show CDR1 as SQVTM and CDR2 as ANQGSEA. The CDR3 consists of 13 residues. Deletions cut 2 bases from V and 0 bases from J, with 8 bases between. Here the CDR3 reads CSVENESSYEQYF. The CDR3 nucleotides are TGCAGCGTTGAAAACGAGAGCTCCTACGAGCAGTACTTC.

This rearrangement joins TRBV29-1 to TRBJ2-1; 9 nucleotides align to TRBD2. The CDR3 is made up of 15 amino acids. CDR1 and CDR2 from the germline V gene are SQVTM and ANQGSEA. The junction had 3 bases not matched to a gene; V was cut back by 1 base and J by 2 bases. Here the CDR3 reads CSVEARLAAYNEQFF. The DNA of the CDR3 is TGCAGCGTTGAAGCCCGACTAGCGGCCTACAATGAGCAGTTCTTC.

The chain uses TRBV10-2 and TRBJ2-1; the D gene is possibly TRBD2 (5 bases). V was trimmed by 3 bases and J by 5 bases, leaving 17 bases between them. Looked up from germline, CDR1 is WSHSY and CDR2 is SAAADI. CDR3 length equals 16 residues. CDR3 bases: TGCGCCAGCAGTGATAGACTTGAGCGGATAAACAATGAGCAGTTCTTC. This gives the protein CASSDRLERINNEQFF.

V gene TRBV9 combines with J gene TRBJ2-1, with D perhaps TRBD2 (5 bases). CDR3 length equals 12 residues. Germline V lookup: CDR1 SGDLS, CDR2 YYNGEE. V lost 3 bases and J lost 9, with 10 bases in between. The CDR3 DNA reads TGTGCCAGCAGCGAGGAGGAGGTTGAGCAGTTCTTC. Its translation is CASSEEEVEQFF. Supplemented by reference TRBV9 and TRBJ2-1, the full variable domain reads DSGVTQTPKHLITATGQRVTLRCSPRSGDLSVYWYQQSLDQGLQFLIQYYNGEERAKGNILERFSAQQFPDLHSELNLSSLELGDSALYFCASSEEEVEQFFGPGTRLTVL.

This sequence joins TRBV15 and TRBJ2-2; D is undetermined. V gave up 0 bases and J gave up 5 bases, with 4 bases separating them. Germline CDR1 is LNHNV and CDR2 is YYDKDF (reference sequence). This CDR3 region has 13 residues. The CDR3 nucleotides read TGTGCCACCAGCAGAGATGGGACCGGGGAGCTGTTTTTT. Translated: CATSRDGTGELFF.

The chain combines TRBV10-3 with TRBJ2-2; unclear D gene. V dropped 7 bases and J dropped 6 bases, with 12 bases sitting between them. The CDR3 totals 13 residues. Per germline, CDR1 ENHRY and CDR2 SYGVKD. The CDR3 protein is CAITPLLAGELFF. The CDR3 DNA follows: TGTGCCATCACTCCCCTCTTGGCCGGGGAGCTGTTTTTT.

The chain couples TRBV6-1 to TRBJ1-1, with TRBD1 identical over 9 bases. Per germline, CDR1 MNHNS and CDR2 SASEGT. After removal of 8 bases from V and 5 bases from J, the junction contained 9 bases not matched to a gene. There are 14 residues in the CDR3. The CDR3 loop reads CASRETGGGTEAFF. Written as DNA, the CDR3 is TGTGCCAGCCGAGAGACAGGGGGAGGGACTGAAGCTTTCTTT.

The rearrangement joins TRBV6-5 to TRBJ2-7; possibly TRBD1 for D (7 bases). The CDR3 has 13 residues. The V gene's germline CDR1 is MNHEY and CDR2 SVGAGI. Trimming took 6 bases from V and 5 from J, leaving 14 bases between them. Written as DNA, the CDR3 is TGTGCCAGCAGGCCAGCAGGGGGGCACGAGCAGTACTTC. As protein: CASRPAGGHEQYF.

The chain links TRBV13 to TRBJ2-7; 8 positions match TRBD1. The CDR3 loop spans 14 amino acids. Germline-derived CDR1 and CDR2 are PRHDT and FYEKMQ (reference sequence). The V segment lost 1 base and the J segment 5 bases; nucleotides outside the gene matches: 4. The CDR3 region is CASSLAQGADEQYF. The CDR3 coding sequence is TGTGCCAGCAGCTTAGCTCAGGGGGCAGACGAGCAGTACTTC.

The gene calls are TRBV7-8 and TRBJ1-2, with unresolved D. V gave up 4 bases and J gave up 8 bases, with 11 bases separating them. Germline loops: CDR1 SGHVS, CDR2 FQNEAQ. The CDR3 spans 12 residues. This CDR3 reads CASSSGGGGYTF. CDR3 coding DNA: TGTGCCAGCAGCTCGGGCGGAGGGGGCTACACCTTC. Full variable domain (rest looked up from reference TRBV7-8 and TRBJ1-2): GAGVSQSPRYKVAKRGQDVALRCDPISGHVSLFWYQQALGQGPEFLTYFQNEAQLDKSGLPSDRFFAERPEGSVSTLKIQRTQQEDSAVYLCASSSGGGGYTFGSGTRLTVV.

For the CDR3, the DNA is TGTGCCTCCTCGCAAAGGGAGGGAATGAACACTGAAGCTTTCTTT. Translated: CASSQREGMNTEAFF. This rearrangement joins TRBV9 to TRBJ1-1; D is unclear. CDR3 size: 15 residues. Germline CDR1 SGDLS, CDR2 YYNGEE. V was clipped by 10 bases and J by 0 bases, with 19 bases between them.

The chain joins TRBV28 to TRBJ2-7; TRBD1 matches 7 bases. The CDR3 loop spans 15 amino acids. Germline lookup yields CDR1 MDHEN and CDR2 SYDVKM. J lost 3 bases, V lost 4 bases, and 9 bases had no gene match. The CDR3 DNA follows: TGTGCCAGCAGTTACCGAGGGACAGCATTCTACGAGCAGTACTTC. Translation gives CASSYRGTAFYEQYF. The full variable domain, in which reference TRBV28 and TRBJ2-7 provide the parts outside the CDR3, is DVKVTQSSRYLVKRTGEKVFLECVQDMDHENMFWYRQDPGLGLRLIYFSYDVKMKEKGDIPEGYSVSREKKERFSLILESASTNQTSMYLCASSYRGTAFYEQYFGPGTRLTVT.

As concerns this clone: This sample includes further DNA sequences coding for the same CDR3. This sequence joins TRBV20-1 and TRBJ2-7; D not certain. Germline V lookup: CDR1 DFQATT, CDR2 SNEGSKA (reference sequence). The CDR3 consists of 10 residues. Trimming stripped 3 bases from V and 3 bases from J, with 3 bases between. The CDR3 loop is CSASDYEQYF. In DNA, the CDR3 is TGCAGTGCTAGCGACTACGAGCAGTACTTC.

The DNA of the CDR3 is TGTGCCAGCAGACAATCTGCTTTGGGGACCACTTACGAGCAGTACTTC. This sequence encodes CASRQSALGTTYEQYF. The chain recombines TRBV27 with TRBJ2-7; D possibly matches TRBD1 or TRBD2 (5 bases each). In germline, CDR1 is MNHEY, CDR2 SMNVEV (reference sequence). V was pared by 6 bases and J by 4 bases, with 22 bases between. The CDR3 consists of 16 residues.

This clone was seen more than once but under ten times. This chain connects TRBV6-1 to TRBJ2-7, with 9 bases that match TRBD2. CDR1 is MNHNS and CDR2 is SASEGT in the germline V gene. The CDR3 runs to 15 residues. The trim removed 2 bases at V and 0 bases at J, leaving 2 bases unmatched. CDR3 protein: CASSEHSGSSYEQYF. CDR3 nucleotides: TGTGCCAGCAGTGAACATAGCGGGAGCTCCTACGAGCAGTACTTC.

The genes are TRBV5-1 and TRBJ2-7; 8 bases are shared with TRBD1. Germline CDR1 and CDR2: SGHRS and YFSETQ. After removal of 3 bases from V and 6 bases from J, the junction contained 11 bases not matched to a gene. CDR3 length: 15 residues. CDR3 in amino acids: CASSYGQGNIGEQYF. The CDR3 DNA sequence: TGCGCCAGCAGCTACGGACAGGGAAATATCGGCGAGCAGTACTTC.

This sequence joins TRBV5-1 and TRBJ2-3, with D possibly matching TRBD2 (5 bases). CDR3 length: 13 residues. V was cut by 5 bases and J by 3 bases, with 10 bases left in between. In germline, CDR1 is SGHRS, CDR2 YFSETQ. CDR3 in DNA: TGCGCCAGCAGGAGGGCGTCTACAGATACGCAGTATTTT. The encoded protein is CASRRASTDTQYF.

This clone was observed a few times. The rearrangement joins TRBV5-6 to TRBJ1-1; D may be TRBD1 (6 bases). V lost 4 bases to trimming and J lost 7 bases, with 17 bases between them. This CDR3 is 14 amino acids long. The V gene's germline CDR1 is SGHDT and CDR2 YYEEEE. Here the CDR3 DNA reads TGTGCCAGCAGCGTGGGGGCCGTGGGGCTTGAAGCTTTCTTT. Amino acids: CASSVGAVGLEAFF.

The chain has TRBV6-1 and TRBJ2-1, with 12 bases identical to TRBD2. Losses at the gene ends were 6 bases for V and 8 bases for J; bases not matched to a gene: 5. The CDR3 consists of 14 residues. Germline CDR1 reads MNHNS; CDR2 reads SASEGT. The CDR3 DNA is TGTGCCAGCAGCTTACTAGCGGGAGGACATGAGCAGTTCTTC. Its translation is CASSLLAGGHEQFF.